This T cell receptor beta chain was recorded in a study of regulatory T cells in long-lasting Graves disease. Study-wide results and caveats: Possibly, accuracy suffered from the small sample size.

About this clonotype itself: Its matching antigen is unknown.

The CDR3 has 12 amino acids. Trimming cost V 6 bases and J 5 bases; bases outside gene matches: 5. CDR1 and CDR2 from the germline V gene are SQVTM and ANQGSEA. The time point: newly diagnosed GD, antithyroid drugs for less than 3 months. With RNA extracted from PBMCs as input, the TCR library was made. According to the study, TCR beta libraries were built with iRepertoire HTBI primers and CDR3-region Arm-PCR. TCRdb re-derived calls from the multiplex PCR reads in MiXCR, one entry per CDR3 protein. The sample lists some 200,000 distinct CDR3 sequences, approximately 18% occurring once. The same specimen was also included in a second study, on T cells in Graves' hyperthyroidism and ophthalmopathy. From that study: The HTBI primer set was used in a first-round RT-PCR of the TCR CDR3. In blood, most of the thyroid clonotypes expanded above 0.001 were also present.

The sample in question was peripheral blood mononuclear cells (PBMCs), obtained at new diagnosis, from a patient treated with antithyroid drugs. The chain carries TRBV29-1 and TRBJ2-7, with 9 bases aligning to TRBD1. The receptor comes from a woman aged 25 to 45 with Graves disease. The CDR3 is CSVKTGGHEQYF. Written as DNA, the CDR3 is TGCAGCGTCAAAACAGGGGGCCACGAGCAGTACTTC.